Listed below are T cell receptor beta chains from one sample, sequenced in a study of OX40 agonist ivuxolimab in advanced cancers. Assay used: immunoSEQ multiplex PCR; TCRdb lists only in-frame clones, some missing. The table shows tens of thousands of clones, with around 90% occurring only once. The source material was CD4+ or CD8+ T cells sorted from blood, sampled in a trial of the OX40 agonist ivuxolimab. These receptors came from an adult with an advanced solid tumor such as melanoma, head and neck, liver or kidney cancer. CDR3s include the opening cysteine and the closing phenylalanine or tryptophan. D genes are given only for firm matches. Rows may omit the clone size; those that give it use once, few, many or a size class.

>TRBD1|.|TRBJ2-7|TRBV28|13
CASRTGGIYEQYF
TGTGCCAGCAGGACAGGGGGGATCTACGAGCAGTACTTC
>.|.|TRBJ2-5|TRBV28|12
CASSLGIRTQYF
TGTGCCAGCAGTTTAGGGATTCGGACCCAGTACTTC
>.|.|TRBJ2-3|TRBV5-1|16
CASSIWTASSTDTQYF
TGCGCCAGCAGCATCTGGACGGCGAGTAGCACAGATACGCAGTATTTT
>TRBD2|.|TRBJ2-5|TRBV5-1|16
CASRRGGLADQETQYF
TGCGCCAGCAGAAGGGGGGGACTAGCGGACCAAGAGACCCAGTACTTC
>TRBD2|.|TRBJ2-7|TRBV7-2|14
CASSRGGSGYEQYF
TGTGCCAGCAGCCGCGGGGGGTCGGGGTACGAGCAGTACTTC
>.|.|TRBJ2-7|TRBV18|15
CASSPRGPGAYEQYF
TGTGCCAGCTCACCTAGGGGCCCCGGCGCCTACGAGCAGTACTTC
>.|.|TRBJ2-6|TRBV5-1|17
CASSLVAGPSGANVLTF
TGCGCCAGCAGCTTGGTCGCAGGCCCCTCTGGGGCCAACGTCCTGACTTTC
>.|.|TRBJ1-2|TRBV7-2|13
CASSLDRDYGYTF
TGTGCCAGCAGCTTAGACAGGGACTATGGCTACACCTTC
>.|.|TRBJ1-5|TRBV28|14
CASRRGLLNQPQHF
TGTGCCAGCAGGAGGGGACTCCTCAATCAGCCCCAGCATTTT
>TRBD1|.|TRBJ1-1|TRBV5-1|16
CASSLARGSFFTEAFF
TGCGCCAGCAGCTTGGCCAGGGGGTCTTTCTTTACTGAAGCTTTCTTT
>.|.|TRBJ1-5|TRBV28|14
CASSFRQGTQPQHF
TGTGCCAGCAGTTTCAGGCAGGGTACCCAGCCCCAGCATTTT
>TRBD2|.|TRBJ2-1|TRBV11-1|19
CASSLDGLAGPSMFNEQFF
TGTGCCAGCAGCTTAGACGGGCTAGCGGGCCCGAGTATGTTCAATGAGCAGTTCTTC
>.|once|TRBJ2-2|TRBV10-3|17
CAISESTGRLTTGELFF
TGTGCCATCAGTGAGTCGACAGGCCGACTGACCACCGGGGAGCTGTTTTTT
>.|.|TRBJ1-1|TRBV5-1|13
CASSLAPNTEAFF
TGCGCCAGCAGCTTGGCGCCGAACACTGAAGCTTTCTTT
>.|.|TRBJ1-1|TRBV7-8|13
CASSLEGHAGAFF
TGTGCCAGCAGCTTAGAGGGACACGCTGGGGCTTTCTTT
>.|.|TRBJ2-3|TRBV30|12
CAWRLSGDTQYF
TGTGCCTGGAGACTGTCAGGAGATACGCAGTATTTT
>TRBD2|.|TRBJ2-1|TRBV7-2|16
CASSLEWTSGLYEQFF
TGTGCCAGCAGCTTAGAATGGACTAGCGGACTTTATGAGCAGTTCTTC
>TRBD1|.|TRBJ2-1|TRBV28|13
CASSSYRGYEQFF
TGTGCCAGCAGTTCGTACAGGGGCTATGAGCAGTTCTTC
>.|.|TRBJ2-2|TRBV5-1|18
CASSLEVGGARNTGELFF
TGCGCCAGCAGCTTGGAGGTTGGCGGGGCCCGGAACACCGGGGAGCTGTTTTTT
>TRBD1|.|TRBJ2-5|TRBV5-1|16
CASSWTGQGSSETQYF
TGCGCCAGCAGTTGGACGGGACAGGGGTCCTCGGAGACCCAGTACTTC
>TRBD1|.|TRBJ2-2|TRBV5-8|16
CASSSQGAQNTGELFF
TGTGCCAGCAGCTCCCAGGGGGCACAGAACACCGGGGAGCTGTTTTTT
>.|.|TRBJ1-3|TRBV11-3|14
CASSSTGAGNTIYF
TGTGCCAGCAGCTCCACCGGGGCAGGAAACACCATATATTTT
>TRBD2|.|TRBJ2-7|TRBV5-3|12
CARSWGGYEQYF
TGTGCCAGAAGCTGGGGGGGCTACGAGCAGTACTTC
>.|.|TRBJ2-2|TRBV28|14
CATNSFRRTGELFF
TGTGCCACCAACAGTTTCAGGAGAACCGGGGAGCTGTTTTTT
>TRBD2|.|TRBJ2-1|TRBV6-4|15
CASSSTSGRGNEQFF
TGTGCCAGCAGTTCTACTAGCGGGAGGGGCAATGAGCAGTTCTTC